This T cell receptor (beta chain) was sequenced for a study of shared clonotypes between healthy human individuals. Study-wide results and caveats: Around 5% of naive CD4 clonotypes were common to four donors.

As regards this clone: Its antigen is not known.

This CDR3 has 16 residues. Germline CDR1 SGHTA, CDR2 FQGNSA. V lost 4 bases to trimming and J lost 2 bases, with 14 bases between them. Genomic DNA from each subset was divided evenly over several immunoSEQ plates. The data were produced by immunoSEQ multiplex PCR, yet TCRdb's version contains in-frame clones alone and is incomplete. Found here are over a million clones, around 98.5% of them singletons; the top ten hold over 0.3%. The chain combines TRBV7-2 with TRBJ2-2; D is undetermined. This receptor was obtained from a man aged 30-40 years in good health. The sequencing sample was made of naive CD4+ T cells sorted from blood. Subset meaning: CD45RA+ positively selected. The CDR3 reads CASSYGWRSNTGELFF. CDR3 DNA: TGTGCCAGCAGCTACGGCTGGCGGAGTAACACCGGGGAGCTGTTTTTT.